This T cell receptor (beta chain) is drawn from a study of identical twins. The ends lost 6 bases at V and 4 bases at J; junction bases unmatched: 4. CDR3 length: 13 amino acids. TCRdb redid the calling of the 5' RACE reads with MiXCR, one entry per CDR3 protein. Counted here are roughly 250,000 distinct CDR3 sequences, about an eighth occurring once; the ten biggest clones make up around 9.5%. Study-wide points: Recombination models fit unrelated individuals' TCR alpha sharing but underestimated twins'. Partly confounded zero-insertion analyses could result from invariant MAIT and iNKT cells.

As concerns this clonotype: What it binds is not known.

Sequences were obtained from memory (CD45RO+) T cells sorted from blood. The rearrangement uses TRBV12-3 or TRBV12-4 and TRBJ1-2; TRBD1 agrees at 8 bases. The TCR was taken from a woman between 18 and 29 years old in good health. This chain's CDR3 is CASREGQGYGYTF. The CDR3 DNA follows: TGTGCCAGCAGAGAAGGACAGGGCTATGGCTACACCTTC.